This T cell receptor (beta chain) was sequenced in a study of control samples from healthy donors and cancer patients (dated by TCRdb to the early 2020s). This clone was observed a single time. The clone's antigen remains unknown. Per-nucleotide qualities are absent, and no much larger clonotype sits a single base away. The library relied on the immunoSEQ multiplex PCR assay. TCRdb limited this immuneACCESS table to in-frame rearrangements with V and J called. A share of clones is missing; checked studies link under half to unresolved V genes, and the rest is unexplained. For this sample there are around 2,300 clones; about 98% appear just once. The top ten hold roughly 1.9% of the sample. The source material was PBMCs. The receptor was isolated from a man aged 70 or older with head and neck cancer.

DNA sequence: TGTGCCAGCAGTTGGAGCGGGGAGTCCTACGAGCAGTACTTC. It encodes CASSWSGESYEQYF. Recombination connected TRBV6-5 to TRBJ2-7, with 7 bases matching TRBD2. CDR1 and CDR2 (MNHEY, SVGAGI) derive from the germline V gene. The CDR3 runs 14 residues from the cysteine to the phenylalanine. Of the read, only the CDR3 DNA is kept; its 42 bases are in frame from base 1. V loses 4 bases at its end and J loses 1 base; junction bases beyond the gene matches: 4.